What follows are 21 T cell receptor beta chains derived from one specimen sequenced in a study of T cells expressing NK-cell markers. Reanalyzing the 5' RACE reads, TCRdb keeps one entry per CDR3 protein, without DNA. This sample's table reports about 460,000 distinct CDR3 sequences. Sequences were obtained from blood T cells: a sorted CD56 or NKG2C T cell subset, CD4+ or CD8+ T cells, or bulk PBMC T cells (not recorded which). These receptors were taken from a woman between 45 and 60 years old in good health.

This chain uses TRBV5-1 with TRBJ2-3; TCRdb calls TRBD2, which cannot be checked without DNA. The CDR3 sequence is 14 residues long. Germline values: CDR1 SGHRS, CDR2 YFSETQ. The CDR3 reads CASSVPGLTDTQYF.

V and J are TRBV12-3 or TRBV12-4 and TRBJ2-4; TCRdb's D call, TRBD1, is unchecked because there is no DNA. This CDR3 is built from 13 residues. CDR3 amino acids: CASSPQGAEIQYF.

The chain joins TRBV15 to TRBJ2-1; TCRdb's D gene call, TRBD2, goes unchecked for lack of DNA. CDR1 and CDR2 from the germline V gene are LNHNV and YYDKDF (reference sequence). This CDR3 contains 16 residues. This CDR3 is CATSRDSGGLLNEQFF. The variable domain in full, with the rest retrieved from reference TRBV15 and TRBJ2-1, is DAMVIQNPRYQVTQFGKPVTLSCSQTLNHNVMYWYQQKSSQAPKLLFHYYDKDFNNEADTPDNFQSRRPNTSFCFLDIRSPGLGDTAMYLCATSRDSGGLLNEQFFGPGTRLTVL.

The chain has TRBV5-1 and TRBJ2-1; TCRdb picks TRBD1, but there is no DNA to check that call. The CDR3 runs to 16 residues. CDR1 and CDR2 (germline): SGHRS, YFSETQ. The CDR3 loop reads CASSRTGGPAYNEQFF.

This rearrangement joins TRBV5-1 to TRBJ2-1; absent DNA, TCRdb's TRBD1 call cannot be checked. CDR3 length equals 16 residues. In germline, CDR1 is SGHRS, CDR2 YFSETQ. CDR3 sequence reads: CASSWGGEIRNNEQFF.

The CDR3: CATRRWSGKAGELFF. V and J are TRBV24-1 and TRBJ2-2; the D call of TRBD2 rests on TCRdb alone, since no DNA is present to check it. Germline CDR1 and CDR2: KGHDR and SFDVKD. The CDR3 consists of 15 residues.

CDR3: CASSWGRDRGAKNIQYF. The chain combines TRBV11-2 with TRBJ2-4; with no DNA, the TCRdb D assignment of TRBD1 cannot be verified. This CDR3 has 17 amino acids. Germline-derived CDR1 and CDR2 are SGHAT and FQNNGV. Using reference TRBV11-2 and TRBJ2-4 for the parts outside the CDR3, the full variable domain is EAGVAQSPRYKIIEKRQSVAFWCNPISGHATLYWYQQILGQGPKLLIQFQNNGVVDDSQLPKDRFSAERLKGVDSTLKIQPAKLEDSAVYLCASSWGRDRGAKNIQYFGAGTRLSVL.

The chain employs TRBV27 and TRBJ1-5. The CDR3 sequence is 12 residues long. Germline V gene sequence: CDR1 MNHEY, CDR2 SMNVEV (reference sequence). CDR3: CASRAKGQPQHF.

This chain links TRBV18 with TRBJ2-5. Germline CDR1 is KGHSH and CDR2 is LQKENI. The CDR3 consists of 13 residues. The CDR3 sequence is CASSGSAQETQYF.

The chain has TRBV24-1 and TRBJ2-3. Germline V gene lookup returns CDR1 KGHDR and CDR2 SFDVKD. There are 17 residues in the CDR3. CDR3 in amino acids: CATSDWATRHSTDTQYF.

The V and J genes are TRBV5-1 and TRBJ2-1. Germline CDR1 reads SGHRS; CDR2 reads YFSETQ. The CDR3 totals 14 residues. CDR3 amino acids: CASSLVPANNEQFF.

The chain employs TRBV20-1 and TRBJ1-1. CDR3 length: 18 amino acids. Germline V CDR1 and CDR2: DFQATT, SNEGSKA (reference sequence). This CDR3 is CSARLRGRRVRRSTEAFF.

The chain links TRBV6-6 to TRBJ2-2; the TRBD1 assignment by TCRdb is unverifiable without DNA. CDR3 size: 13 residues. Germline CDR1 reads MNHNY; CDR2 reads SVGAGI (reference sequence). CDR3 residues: CASSYSPEEELFF.

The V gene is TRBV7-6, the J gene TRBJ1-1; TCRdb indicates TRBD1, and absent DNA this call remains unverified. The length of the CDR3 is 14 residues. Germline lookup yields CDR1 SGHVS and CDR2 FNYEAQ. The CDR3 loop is CASSLAPSNTEAFF.

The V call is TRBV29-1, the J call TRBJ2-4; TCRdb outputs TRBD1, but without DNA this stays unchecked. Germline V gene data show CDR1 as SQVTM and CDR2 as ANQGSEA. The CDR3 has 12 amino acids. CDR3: CSVEVGATIQYF. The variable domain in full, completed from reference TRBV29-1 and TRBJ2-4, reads SAVISQKPSRDICQRGTSLTIQCQVDSQVTMMFWYRQQPGQSLTLIATANQGSEATYESGFVIDKFPISRPNLTFSTLTVSNMSPEDSSIYLCSVEVGATIQYFGAGTRLSVL.

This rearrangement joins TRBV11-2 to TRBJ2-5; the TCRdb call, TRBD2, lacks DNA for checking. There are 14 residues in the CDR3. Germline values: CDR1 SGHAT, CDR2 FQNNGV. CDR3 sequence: CASSLGAGGVTQYF.

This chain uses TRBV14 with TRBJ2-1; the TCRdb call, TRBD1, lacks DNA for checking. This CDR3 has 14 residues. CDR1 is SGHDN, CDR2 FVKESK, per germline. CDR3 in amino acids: CASRGSGKGHEQFF.

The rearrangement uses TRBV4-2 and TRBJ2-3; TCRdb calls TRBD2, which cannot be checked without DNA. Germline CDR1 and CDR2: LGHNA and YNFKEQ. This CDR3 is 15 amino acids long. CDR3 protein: CASSLTSVSSDTQYF.

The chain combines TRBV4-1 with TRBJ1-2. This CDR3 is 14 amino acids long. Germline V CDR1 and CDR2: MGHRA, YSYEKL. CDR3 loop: CASSQPPSPYGYTF.

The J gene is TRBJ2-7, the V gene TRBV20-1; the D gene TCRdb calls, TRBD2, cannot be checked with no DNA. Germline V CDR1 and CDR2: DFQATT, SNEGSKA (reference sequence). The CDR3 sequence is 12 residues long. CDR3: CSAGTTGEEQYF.

CDR3 in amino acids: CATSRVRETYNEQFF. The V gene is TRBV15, the J gene TRBJ2-1; without DNA, the TCRdb call of TRBD1 cannot be checked. The V gene's germline CDR1 is LNHNV and CDR2 YYDKDF (reference sequence). CDR3 length: 15 residues.